These 28 T cell receptor beta chains came from one sample sequenced in a study of T cell clonotyping in hematopoietic cell transplantation. The assay was immunoSEQ multiplex PCR, and TCRdb's table has in-frame clones only and misses some. The table lists nearly 11,000 clones, about 47% of them singletons, with approximately 9% in the top ten. This specimen was PBMCs, taken 30 days after allogeneic stem cell transplant. The receptors were gathered from a male patient in his forties or fifties who had an allogeneic stem cell transplant from an unrelated donor, so the T cells may come from the graft donor. Some clones in this sample may be carry-over from other donors' samples.

This clone was seen once. V and J are TRBV7-8 and TRBJ2-3; 10 bases match TRBD1. The CDR3 length is 16 residues. The germline V gene has CDR1 SGHVS and CDR2 FQNEAQ. J gave up 3 bases and V 5 bases, and 8 bases lay outside the gene matches. Here the CDR3 reads CASSLRDRGRTDTQYF. CDR3 sequence (DNA): TGTGCCAGCAGCCTACGCGACAGGGGGCGAACAGATACGCAGTATTTT.

This chain links TRBV5-6 with TRBJ1-1; 8 bases line up with TRBD1. The V gene's germline CDR1 is SGHDT and CDR2 YYEEEE. Trimming cost V 4 bases and J 1 base; bases outside gene matches: 3. The CDR3 extends over 14 amino acids. CDR3 nucleotides: TGTGCCAGCAGCCTGGGGACAGGGAACACTGAAGCTTTCTTT. Protein product: CASSLGTGNTEAFF.

This clone has more than one count but fewer than ten. This sequence joins TRBV27 and TRBJ2-1; TRBD2 matches 9 bases. Germline lookup yields CDR1 MNHEY and CDR2 SMNVEV (reference sequence). With 5 bases clipped from V and 0 bases from J, the junction kept 5 bases outside the gene matches. The CDR3 loop spans 16 amino acids. This CDR3 reads CASSLRAGGSYNEQFF. The CDR3 coding sequence is TGTGCCAGCAGTCTAAGAGCGGGAGGCTCCTACAATGAGCAGTTCTTC.

This clone was seen only once. The chain recombines TRBV10-3 with TRBJ2-1; TRBD2 might be the D (6 bases). Germline values: CDR1 ENHRY, CDR2 SYGVKD. This CDR3 contains 16 residues. V lost 8 bases to trimming and J lost 9 bases, with 26 bases between them. The CDR3 region is CAIGPHRGIPPPEQFF. The DNA for the CDR3 is TGTGCCATCGGACCCCACCGGGGGATACCCCCTCCTGAGCAGTTCTTC.

The chain links TRBV27 to TRBJ2-7; 13 bases line up with TRBD2. This CDR3 contains 15 residues. Germline CDR1 and CDR2: MNHEY and SMNVEV (reference sequence). Trimming cost V 6 bases and J 6 bases; bases outside gene matches: 8. In nucleotides, the CDR3 is TGTGCCAGCAGAAGGACTAGCGGGAGTCGCCGCGAGCAGTACTTC. Protein sequence: CASRRTSGSRREQYF.

The rearrangement links TRBV27 to TRBJ2-7; 7 nucleotides agree with TRBD1. The CDR3 is made up of 14 amino acids. Losses at the gene ends were 6 bases for V and 0 bases for J; bases not matched to a gene: 5. Germline assignment: CDR1 MNHEY and CDR2 SMNVEV (reference sequence). The CDR3 sequence: CASRQTGRSYEQYF. The CDR3 DNA reads as TGTGCCAGCAGGCAGACAGGGCGCTCCTACGAGCAGTACTTC.

The rearrangement joins TRBV30 to TRBJ1-2; perhaps TRBD1 as D (6 bases). This CDR3 is built from 13 residues. Deletions cut 5 bases from V and 8 bases from J, with 18 bases between. CDR1 and CDR2 (germline): GTSNPN, SVGIG (reference sequence). CDR3 DNA sequence: TGTGCCTGGGTCAGCCAGGGGCGTCGCGGCTACACCTTC. It is translated as CAWVSQGRRGYTF.

CDR3 protein: CATCRGGVGNQPQHF. In nucleotides, the CDR3 is TGTGCCACCTGCCGCGGAGGGGTAGGCAATCAGCCCCAGCATTTT. The chain recombines TRBV6-6 with TRBJ1-5, with TRBD1 as a possible D gene (5 bases). Trimming removed 10 bases at V and 2 bases at J, with 18 bases between. This CDR3 region has 15 residues. Per the germline V gene, CDR1 is MNHNY and CDR2 is SVGAGI (reference sequence).

The V and J genes are TRBV30 and TRBJ1-3; D may be TRBD1 (5 bases). In germline, CDR1 is GTSNPN, CDR2 SVGIG (reference sequence). The CDR3 is 14 amino acids. With 2 bases removed from V and 3 bases from J, the gap between germline ends came to 11 bases. The CDR3 DNA follows: TGTGCCTGGAGTCTCGAGGGGTTTGGAAACACCATATATTTT. Its translation is CAWSLEGFGNTIYF.

This chain uses TRBV27 with TRBJ2-7; D ambiguous. The CDR3 consists of 13 residues. Germline V CDR1 and CDR2: MNHEY, SMNVEV (reference sequence). Trimming left V 4 bases short and J 5 bases short, with 12 bases between. The CDR3 here is CASSSPRGDEQYF. The CDR3 DNA sequence: TGTGCCAGCAGTTCTCCTCGCGGAGACGAGCAGTACTTC.

This clone was counted a single time. The genes are TRBV30 and TRBJ2-1, with 7 bases identical to TRBD2. Germline V gene data show CDR1 as GTSNPN and CDR2 as SVGIG (reference sequence). This CDR3 has 12 amino acids. J gave up 9 bases and V 5 bases, and 7 bases lay outside the gene matches. The CDR3, as DNA: TGTGCCTGGGGCGGGAGTGTCGGTGAGCAGTTCTTC. Translation gives CAWGGSVGEQFF.

J is TRBJ2-1 and V is TRBV28, with 10 bases fitting TRBD1. The CDR3 consists of 15 residues. Germline V gene sequence: CDR1 MDHEN, CDR2 SYDVKM. V was pared by 2 bases and J by 5 bases, with 3 bases of the junction left unmatched. The CDR3 here is CASSLVGQGNNEQFF. In nucleotides, the CDR3 is TGTGCCAGCAGTTTAGTGGGACAGGGGAACAATGAGCAGTTCTTC.

This clone was picked up a small number of times. CDR3 protein: CASSPSGLASEQFF. CDR3 DNA: TGTGCCAGCAGCCCCTCGGGACTAGCCAGTGAGCAGTTCTTC. The chain is built from TRBV5-6 and TRBJ2-1, with 9 bases lining up with TRBD2. Germline V CDR1 and CDR2: SGHDT, YYEEEE. The CDR3 is 14 amino acids. The V gene end was trimmed by 4 bases and the J gene end by 9 bases; junction bases not matched to a gene: 8.

This chain connects TRBV6-4 to TRBJ2-5; D unresolved. Germline values: CDR1 MRHNA, CDR2 SNTAGT. This CDR3 is built from 11 residues. Trimming stripped 7 bases from V and 1 base from J, with 4 bases between. This CDR3 is CASTTQETQYF. The CDR3 nucleotides read TGTGCCAGCACCACCCAAGAGACCCAGTACTTC.

This clone was observed a handful of times. V is TRBV29-1 and J is TRBJ1-2; the match to TRBD1 covers 10 bases. This CDR3 region has 12 residues. With 4 bases clipped from V and 5 bases from J, the junction kept 1 base outside the gene matches. CDR1 and CDR2 from the germline V gene are SQVTM and ANQGSEA. The CDR3 nucleotides read TGCAGCGTTGTGGGACAGGGGTATGGCTACACCTTC. Translated: CSVVGQGYGYTF.

This clone came up a few times. The chain uses TRBV28 and TRBJ2-7, with D perhaps matching TRBD2 (5 bases). This CDR3 region has 12 residues. Germline-derived CDR1 and CDR2 are MDHEN and SYDVKM. The ends were cut back, 2 bases at V and 4 bases at J, with 6 bases in the middle. The CDR3 loop is CASSLGRYEQYF. The CDR3 DNA is TGTGCCAGCAGTTTAGGGAGATACGAGCAGTACTTC.

The chain links TRBV5-6 to TRBJ2-7; D remains ambiguous. The CDR3 sequence is 12 residues long. In germline, CDR1 is SGHDT, CDR2 YYEEEE. The germline V and J ends were trimmed by 1 base and 6 bases, with 8 bases remaining between them. The CDR3 nucleotides read TGTGCCAGCAGCTTGCGATCAACCGAGCAGTACTTC. This sequence encodes CASSLRSTEQYF. Variable domain in full (rest from reference TRBV5-6 and TRBJ2-7): DAGVTQSPTHLIKTRGQQVTLRCSPKSGHDTVSWYQQALGQGPQFIFQYYEEEERQRGNFPDRFSGHQFPNYSSELNVNALLLGDSALYLCASSLRSTEQYFGPGTRLTVT.

This clone has a single count. This rearrangement joins TRBV5-1 to TRBJ1-2; perhaps TRBD1 as D (5 bases). V lost 5 bases, J lost 4 bases, and 15 bases lay in between. CDR3 length equals 14 residues. Looked up from germline, CDR1 is SGHRS and CDR2 is YFSETQ. The CDR3 protein is CASSPEGIIYGYTF. In DNA, the CDR3 is TGCGCCAGCAGTCCGGAGGGGATAATCTATGGCTACACCTTC.

This chain's CDR3 is CASSSEFRAYEQYF. The DNA for the CDR3 is TGTGCCAGCAGCTCGGAATTCAGGGCTTACGAGCAGTACTTC. The rearrangement uses TRBV19 and TRBJ2-7; a possible D gene is TRBD1 (5 bases). V was pared by 9 bases and J by 4 bases, with 19 bases between. Germline lookup yields CDR1 LNHDA and CDR2 SQIVND (reference sequence). The CDR3 runs 14 residues.

This clone was observed a few times. This rearrangement joins TRBV7-6 to TRBJ2-7; D remains ambiguous. Trimming took 0 bases from V and 1 from J, leaving 7 bases between them. The CDR3 sequence is 14 residues long. Germline V lookup: CDR1 SGHVS, CDR2 FNYEAQ. The CDR3 here is CASSLARASYEQYF. CDR3 DNA sequence: TGTGCCAGCAGCTTAGCAAGGGCGTCCTACGAGCAGTACTTC.

The chain employs TRBV11-2 and TRBJ2-5; D call uncertain. The CDR3 has 12 amino acids. V gave up 0 bases and J gave up 2 bases, with 1 base separating them. Germline V gives CDR1 SGHAT, CDR2 FQNNGV. The CDR3 loop is CASSLEQETQYF. The DNA of the CDR3 is TGTGCCAGCAGCTTAGAACAAGAGACCCAGTACTTC.

For the CDR3, the DNA is TGCGCCAGCAGCCAGGGAGGGACAGGGCGCGACTATGGCTACACCTTC. It yields the protein CASSQGGTGRDYGYTF. This chain links TRBV4-1 with TRBJ1-2, with TRBD1 matching over 9 bases. This CDR3 contains 16 residues. J lost 3 bases, V lost 3 bases, and 8 bases had no gene match. In germline, CDR1 is MGHRA, CDR2 YSYEKL.

This clone was seen only a few times. This chain uses TRBV6-5 with TRBJ1-2; perhaps TRBD1 as D (5 bases). CDR3 length: 14 amino acids. V was pared by 7 bases and J by 7 bases, with 19 bases between. Looked up from germline, CDR1 is MNHEY and CDR2 is SVGAGI. The CDR3 spells CASTSGRGIGGYTF. The CDR3 bases are TGTGCCAGCACCTCCGGTCGGGGCATAGGTGGCTACACCTTC.

This chain joins TRBV2 and TRBJ1-5; tentatively, D is TRBD1 (5 bases). Trimming took 1 base from V and 7 from J, leaving 17 bases between them. Germline V lookup: CDR1 SNHLY, CDR2 FYNNEI. This CDR3 is 16 amino acids long. The CDR3: CASSEEYPGGNQPQHF. As DNA, the CDR3 is TGTGCCAGCAGTGAAGAATATCCGGGGGGAAACCAGCCCCAGCATTTT.

The rearrangement uses TRBV5-1 and TRBJ1-2, with D perhaps matching TRBD1 (5 bases). V dropped 0 bases and J dropped 5 bases, with 11 bases sitting between them. CDR1 is SGHRS, CDR2 YFSETQ, per germline. The CDR3 is made up of 14 amino acids. The CDR3, as DNA: TGCGCCAGCAGCTTGGACAATGGGGGGTATGGCTACACCTTC. This encodes CASSLDNGGYGYTF.

This clone has just one count. The J gene is TRBJ2-7, the V gene TRBV30; D call uncertain. The germline V and J ends were trimmed by 3 bases and 2 bases, with 8 bases remaining between them. Germline lookup yields CDR1 GTSNPN and CDR2 SVGIG (reference sequence). The CDR3 loop spans 12 amino acids. CDR3 sequence (DNA): TGTGCCTGGAGACCCTGGACCTACGAGCAGTACTTC. This gives the protein CAWRPWTYEQYF.

The chain uses TRBV4-2 and TRBJ1-4, with 9 bases aligning to TRBD1. The germline V gene has CDR1 LGHNA and CDR2 YNFKEQ. This CDR3 is 14 amino acids long. Germline trimming cut 3 bases from V and 8 bases from J; bases unmatched to any gene: 4. The CDR3 region has the DNA TGTGCCAGCAGCCAGAAGACAGGGGGGGAAAAACTGTTTTTT. It codes for CASSQKTGGEKLFF.

V is TRBV30 and J is TRBJ1-5; D gene uncertain. The CDR3 is 14 amino acids. Germline V gene lookup returns CDR1 GTSNPN and CDR2 SVGIG (reference sequence). Trimming removed 0 bases at V and 4 bases at J, with 10 bases between. The CDR3 reads CAWSVPEGNQPQHF. CDR3 bases: TGTGCCTGGAGTGTACCCGAGGGAAATCAGCCCCAGCATTTT.